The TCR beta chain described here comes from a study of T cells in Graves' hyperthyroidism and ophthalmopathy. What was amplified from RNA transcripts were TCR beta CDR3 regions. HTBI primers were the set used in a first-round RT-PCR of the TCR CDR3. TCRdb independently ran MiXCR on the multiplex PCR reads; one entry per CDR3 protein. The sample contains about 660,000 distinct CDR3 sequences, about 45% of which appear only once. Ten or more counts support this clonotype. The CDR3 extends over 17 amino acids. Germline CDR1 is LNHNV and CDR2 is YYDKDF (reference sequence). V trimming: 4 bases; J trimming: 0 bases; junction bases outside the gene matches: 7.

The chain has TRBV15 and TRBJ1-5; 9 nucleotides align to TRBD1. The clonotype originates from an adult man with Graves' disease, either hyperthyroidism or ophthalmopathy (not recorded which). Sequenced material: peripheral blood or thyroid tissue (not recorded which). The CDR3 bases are TGTGCCACCAGCATCACAGGGGGCCTCTATAGCAATCAGCCCCAGCATTTT. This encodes CATSITGGLYSNQPQHF.